The 7 T cell receptor beta chains listed next were all sequenced from one sample in a study of blood T cell repertoires in COVID-19. Generated by immunoSEQ multiplex PCR, the TCRdb table keeps only in-frame clones and is missing some. The sample contains 270,000 or so clones, about nine tenths of which appear only once. Specimen: PBMCs or T cells enriched from blood (not recorded which). The receptor set was obtained from a woman in her 40s with acute COVID-19.

The chain uses TRBV19 and TRBJ1-1; D possibly corresponds to TRBD1 (5 bases). Per germline, CDR1 LNHDA and CDR2 SQIVND (reference sequence). V was clipped by 5 bases and J by 0 bases, with 16 bases between them. The CDR3 is 16 residues long. The CDR3 DNA follows: TGTGCCAGTAGTCCGCGGACAACCAACATGAACACTGAAGCTTTCTTT. Its protein is CASSPRTTNMNTEAFF.

V is TRBV19 and J is TRBJ2-2, with TRBD1 identical over 8 bases. Germline V gene data show CDR1 as LNHDA and CDR2 as SQIVND (reference sequence). Trimming took 3 bases from V and 4 from J; bases not matched to a gene: 1. The CDR3 is 14 amino acids. The DNA for the CDR3 is TGTGCCAGTAGTATGGACAGGGCCACCGGGGAGCTGTTTTTT. Protein product: CASSMDRATGELFF.

This chain connects TRBV27 to TRBJ2-7; no reliable D call. Germline V gives CDR1 MNHEY, CDR2 SMNVEV (reference sequence). Trimming removed 6 bases at V and 3 bases at J, with 9 bases between. The CDR3 sequence is 12 residues long. This CDR3 reads CASRTDNYEQYF. CDR3 in DNA: TGTGCCAGCAGAACTGATAACTACGAGCAGTACTTC.

The chain has TRBV5-6 and TRBJ1-1; D not certain. Germline CDR1 reads SGHDT; CDR2 reads YYEEEE. Trimming shortened V by 2 bases and J by 3 bases, and 5 bases separated the two germline ends. The CDR3 covers 12 residues. CDR3 bases: TGTGCCAGCAGCTTTGTCGACACTGAAGCTTTCTTT. Translating gives CASSFVDTEAFF. Supplemented by reference TRBV5-6 and TRBJ1-1, the full variable domain reads DAGVTQSPTHLIKTRGQQVTLRCSPKSGHDTVSWYQQALGQGPQFIFQYYEEEERQRGNFPDRFSGHQFPNYSSELNVNALLLGDSALYLCASSFVDTEAFFGQGTRLTVV.

The rearrangement links TRBV2 to TRBJ2-5, with 10 bases fitting TRBD1. The germline V gene encodes CDR1 SNHLY and CDR2 FYNNEI. With 8 bases clipped from V and 3 bases from J, the junction kept 6 bases outside the gene matches. This CDR3 has 14 amino acids. Written as DNA, the CDR3 is TGTGCCAGCCGAAGGACAGGGGGGGAAGAGACCCAGTACTTC. As protein: CASRRTGGEETQYF.

The J gene is TRBJ1-6, the V gene TRBV28; tentative D call: TRBD1 (5 bases). V lost 7 bases to trimming and J lost 10 bases, with 14 bases between them. CDR1 MDHEN and CDR2 SYDVKM come from the germline V gene. This CDR3 region has 13 residues. The CDR3 loop is CASTLGGNSPLHF. The CDR3 region has the DNA TGTGCCAGCACCCTGGGGGGGAACTCACCCCTCCACTTT.

This sequence joins TRBV28 and TRBJ2-5, with 10 bases lining up with TRBD1. J gave up 3 bases and V 0 bases, and 1 base lay outside the gene matches. This CDR3 has 15 residues. Germline CDR1 is MDHEN and CDR2 is SYDVKM. The CDR3 sequence: CASSLCGQGEETQYF. The CDR3 DNA reads as TGTGCCAGCAGTTTATGCGGACAGGGGGAAGAGACCCAGTACTTC. Looking up the rest from reference TRBV28 and TRBJ2-5 gives the full variable domain: DVKVTQSSRYLVKRTGEKVFLECVQDMDHENMFWYRQDPGLGLRLIYFSYDVKMKEKGDIPEGYSVSREKKERFSLILESASTNQTSMYLCASSLCGQGEETQYFGPGTRLLVL.